Reported below is one TCR delta chain. No antigen is known for it. The data are from a study of Vδ1+ human thymocytes. Study results and limitations: Donors shared many TRG clonotypes but few TRD clonotypes. Thymic TRG and TRD repertoires appeared highly polyclonal.

The sorted cells were CD3+ Vdelta1+ Vdelta2- thymocytes from alphabeta-depleted thymus. Vdelta1+ thymocyte sorts reached between roughly 98% and 99.6% purity. V was pared by 1 base and J by 4 bases, with 33 bases of the junction left unmatched. Germline CDR1 TSWWSYY, CDR2 QGS. The CDR3 spans 25 residues. Sequences come from RNA converted to cDNA by reverse transcription. CDR3 amplicons came from multiplex PCR with pooled V-gene forward and constant-region reverse primers. TCRdb reprocessed the multiplex PCR reads through CATT. The profile shows under 85,000 delta-chain clones, about 35% of them singletons.

This clonotype was obtained from a boy under two years old who had congenital heart surgery. The chain uses TRDV1 and TRDJ1, with 10 bases matching TRDD3. The sequencing sample was made of Vdelta1+ gamma-delta thymocytes from the thymus. Subset reported: FACS-sorted CD3+ TCRalphabeta- TCRVdelta1+ TCRVdelta2- thymocytes. CDR3: CALGERLLPRRLLRSTGGSGDKLIF. The CDR3 DNA is TGTGCTCTTGGGGAACGTTTACTCCCCCGCCGCCTTCTAAGAAGTACTGGGGGATCAGGCGATAAACTCATCTTT.